Detailed here is one T cell receptor (beta chain). These data come from a study of blood T cell repertoires in COVID-19. Study in general: The United States, Italy and Spain provided the acute and convalescent COVID-19 samples. PBMCs, B-cell-depleted T cells, or T cells were the source of the cDNA or gDNA that made up the material.

The CDR3 spans 15 residues. Trimming left V 1 base short and J 10 bases short, with 14 bases between. Germline CDR1 and CDR2: MNHEY and SMNVEV (reference sequence). Per the study methods: Reference gene primer amplification in the assay estimated nucleated cell counts. Only in-frame clones appear in the TCRdb table, and some are missing; sequencing was by immunoSEQ multiplex PCR. Clonal size and the V and J genes are those of that table, whereas D and trimming came from the DNA. The sample has approximately 240,000 clones; roughly 80% are singletons. Sequenced material: peripheral blood. This receptor was taken from a woman aged 40 to 50 with active or convalescent COVID-19. The J gene is TRBJ1-6, the V gene TRBV27; D gene unclear. The CDR3 nucleotides are TGTGCCAGCAGTTTATATTCAGTCGGCGGGTCACCCCTCCACTTT. The encoded protein is CASSLYSVGGSPLHF.